This T cell receptor beta chain was captured in a study of blood T cells in healthy people across ages. The overall study: For every two T cells, template switching captured about one barcoded beta molecule.

J was trimmed by 8 bases and V by 6 bases; bases with no gene match: 12. Germline CDR1 SNHLY, CDR2 FYNNEI. This CDR3 is 15 amino acids long. Note on this clonotype: What it binds is unknown.

Study-wide results and caveats: CMV status of donors was not determined, possibly confounding expanded clonotype changes.

A second about 7 to 12 cycle PCR used barcoded and J-beta primers. All cDNA molecules were each tagged by a template-switch adaptor with 12 random nucleotides. Every sample returned 2.5 million or more CDR3-containing paired-end reads. TCRdb re-called the 5' RACE reads with MiXCR, one entry per CDR3 protein. The table shows approximately 850,000 distinct CDR3 sequences, with about 62% occurring only once. The receptor's source is a man aged 25-45 years in good health. Sequencing was done on a sample of blood. The chain links TRBV2 to TRBJ1-2; 10 positions agree with TRBD1. CDR3 DNA: TGTGCCAGCAGCACTCCCCGGGACAGGGGAGAAGGCTACACCTTC. This gives the protein CASSTPRDRGEGYTF.